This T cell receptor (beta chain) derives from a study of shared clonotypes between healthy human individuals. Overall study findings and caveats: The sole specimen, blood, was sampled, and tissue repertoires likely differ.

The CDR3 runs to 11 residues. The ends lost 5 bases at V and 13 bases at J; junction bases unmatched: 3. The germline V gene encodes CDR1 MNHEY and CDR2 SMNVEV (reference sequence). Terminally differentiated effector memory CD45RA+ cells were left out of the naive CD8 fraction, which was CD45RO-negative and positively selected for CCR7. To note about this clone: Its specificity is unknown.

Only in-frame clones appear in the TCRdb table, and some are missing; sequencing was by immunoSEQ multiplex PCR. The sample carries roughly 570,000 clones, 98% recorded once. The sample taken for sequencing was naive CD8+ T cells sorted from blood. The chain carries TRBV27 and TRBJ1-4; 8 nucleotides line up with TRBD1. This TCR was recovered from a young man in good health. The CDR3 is CASSGTGGLFF. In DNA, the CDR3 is TGTGCCAGCAGTGGGACAGGCGGACTGTTTTTT.